The source of this TCR beta chain is a study of T-cell memory formation after mild COVID-19. V was clipped by 2 bases and J by 0 bases, with 10 bases between them. Germline V CDR1 and CDR2: SGHDT, YYEEEE. The CDR3 covers 15 residues. A single record per CDR3 protein comes from TCRdb applying MiXCR to the 5' RACE reads. The sample yields roughly 80,000 distinct CDR3 sequences, about 15% seen once. The receptor's source is an adult woman who had mild COVID-19 (a few samples of this study predate the infection). Cell type and time point are not known. The rearrangement joins TRBV5-6 to TRBJ2-3; weak D call: TRBD1 (6 bases). The sample taken for sequencing was PBMCs or a T cell subset sorted from them (not recorded which). CDR3 loop: CASSFVQGSTDTQYF. The CDR3 coding sequence is TGTGCCAGCAGCTTTGTACAGGGAAGCACAGATACGCAGTATTTT.